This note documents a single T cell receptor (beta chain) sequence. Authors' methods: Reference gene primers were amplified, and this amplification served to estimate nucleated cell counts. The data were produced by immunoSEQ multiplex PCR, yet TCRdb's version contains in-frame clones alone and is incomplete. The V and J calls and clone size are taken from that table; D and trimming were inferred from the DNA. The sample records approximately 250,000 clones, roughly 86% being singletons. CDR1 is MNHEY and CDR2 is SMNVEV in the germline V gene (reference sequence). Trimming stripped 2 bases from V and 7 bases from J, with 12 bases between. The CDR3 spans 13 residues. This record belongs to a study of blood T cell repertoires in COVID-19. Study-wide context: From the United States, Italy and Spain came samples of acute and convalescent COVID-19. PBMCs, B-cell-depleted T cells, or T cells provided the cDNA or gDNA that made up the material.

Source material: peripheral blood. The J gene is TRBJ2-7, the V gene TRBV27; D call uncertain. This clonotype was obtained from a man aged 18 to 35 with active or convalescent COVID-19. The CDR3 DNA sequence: TGTGCCAGCAGTTTAGGCACCAGGTGGGAGCAGTACTTC. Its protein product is CASSLGTRWEQYF.